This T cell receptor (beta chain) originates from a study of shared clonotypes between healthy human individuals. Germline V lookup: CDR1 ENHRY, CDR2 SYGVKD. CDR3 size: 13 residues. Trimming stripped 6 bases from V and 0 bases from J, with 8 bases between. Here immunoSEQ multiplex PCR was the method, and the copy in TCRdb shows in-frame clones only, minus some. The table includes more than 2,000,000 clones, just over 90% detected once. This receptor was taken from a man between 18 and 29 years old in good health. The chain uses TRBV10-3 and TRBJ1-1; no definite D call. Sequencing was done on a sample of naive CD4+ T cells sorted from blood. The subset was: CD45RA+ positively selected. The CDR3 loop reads CAIRGLMNTEAFF. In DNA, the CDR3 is TGTGCCATCAGGGGCCTCATGAACACTGAAGCTTTCTTT.